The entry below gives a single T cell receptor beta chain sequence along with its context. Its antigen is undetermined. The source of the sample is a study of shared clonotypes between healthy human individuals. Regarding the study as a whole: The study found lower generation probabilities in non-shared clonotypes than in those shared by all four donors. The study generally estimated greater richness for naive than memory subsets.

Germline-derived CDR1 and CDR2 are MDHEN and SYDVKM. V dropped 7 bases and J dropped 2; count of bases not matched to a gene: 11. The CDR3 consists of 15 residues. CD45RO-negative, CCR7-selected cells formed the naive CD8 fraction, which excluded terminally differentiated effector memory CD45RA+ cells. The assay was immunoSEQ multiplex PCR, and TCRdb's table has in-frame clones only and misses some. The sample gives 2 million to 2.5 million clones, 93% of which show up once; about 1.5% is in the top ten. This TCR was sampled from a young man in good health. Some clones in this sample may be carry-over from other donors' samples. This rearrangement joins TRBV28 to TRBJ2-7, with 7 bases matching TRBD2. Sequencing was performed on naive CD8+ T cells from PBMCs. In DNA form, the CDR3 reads TGTGCCAGCAAGCGGGAAGCCACCTATCCCTACGAGCAGTACTTC. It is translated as CASKREATYPYEQYF.